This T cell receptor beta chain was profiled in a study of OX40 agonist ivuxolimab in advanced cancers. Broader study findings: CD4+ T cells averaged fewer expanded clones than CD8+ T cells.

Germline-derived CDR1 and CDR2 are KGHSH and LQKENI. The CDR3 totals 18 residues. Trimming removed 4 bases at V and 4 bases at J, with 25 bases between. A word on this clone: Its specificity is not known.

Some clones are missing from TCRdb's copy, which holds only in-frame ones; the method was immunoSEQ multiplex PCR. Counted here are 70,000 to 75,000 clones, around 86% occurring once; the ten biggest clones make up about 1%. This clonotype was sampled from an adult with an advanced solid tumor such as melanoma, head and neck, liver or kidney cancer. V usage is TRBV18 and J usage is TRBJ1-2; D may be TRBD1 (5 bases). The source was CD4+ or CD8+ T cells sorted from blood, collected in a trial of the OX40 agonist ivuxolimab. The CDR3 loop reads CASSHTQSRTGLIYGYTF. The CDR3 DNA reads TGTGCCAGCTCACACACCCAATCCCGGACGGGGCTGATCTATGGCTACACCTTC.